This T cell receptor beta chain was observed in a study of blood T cell repertoires in COVID-19. Study-wide context: Samples taken during acute and convalescent COVID-19 were collected in the United States, Italy and Spain. PBMCs, B-cell-depleted T cells, or T cells provided the cDNA or gDNA that made up the material.

Per germline, CDR1 MDHEN and CDR2 SYDVKM. The CDR3 sequence is 10 residues long. Between the trimmed V and J ends, which lost 6 bases and 8 bases, there was a span of 7 bases. TCRdb's copy holds only in-frame clones and misses some; the assay was immunoSEQ multiplex PCR. The sample lists just over 70,000 clones; roughly 80% were seen once. This chain joins TRBV28 and TRBJ1-2; a weak D match, TRBD1 (6 bases). Sequencing was performed on peripheral blood. This receptor was identified in a man aged 65 to 85 who had recovered from COVID-19. The CDR3 DNA follows: TGTGCCAGCAGCCAGGGGGGCTACACCTTC. It yields the protein CASSQGGYTF.